A selection of T cell receptor beta chains follows, all from one sample in a study of regulatory T cells in long-lasting Graves disease. Using its own MiXCR run on the multiplex PCR reads, TCRdb lists one record per CDR3 protein. Among about 300,000 distinct CDR3 sequences listed, more than 20% were seen once. This material consisted of peripheral blood mononuclear cells (PBMCs), taken when the disease was refractory, from a patient treated with antithyroid drugs. These receptors all come from a female donor with Graves disease. The CDR3 runs from the conserved cysteine through the conserved F or W. The order of the fields is CDR3 DNA, CDR3 protein, D gene, V gene, clone size, J gene. The D gene is left open where the match is weak. Clone size is shown for a subset of rows, as once, few, many or a class of expanded clone.

CDR3nt: TGTGCCAGCAGCTCGGACACCCAAAACATTCAGTACTTC
CDR3aa: CASSSDTQNIQYF
d_gene: -
v_gene: TRBV7-9
abundance: few
j_gene: TRBJ2-4

CDR3nt: TGTGCCAGCATTCCGGACAAGAACACTGAAGCTTTCTTT
CDR3aa: CASIPDKNTEAFF
d_gene: -
v_gene: TRBV28
abundance: many
j_gene: TRBJ1-1

CDR3nt: TGTGCCTGGAGTCTTTTGGACACCGGGGAGCTGTTTTTT
CDR3aa: CAWSLLDTGELFF
d_gene: -
v_gene: TRBV30
abundance: few
j_gene: TRBJ2-2

CDR3nt: TGTGCCAGCAGTGTTTTTGCTAGCGGGAGCAATGAGCAGTTCTTC
CDR3aa: CASSVFASGSNEQFF
d_gene: TRBD2
v_gene: TRBV2
abundance: -
j_gene: TRBJ2-1

CDR3nt: TGTGCCAGCAGTAAACAACTCCAGAGGAACACTGAAGCTTTCTTT
CDR3aa: CASSKQLQRNTEAFF
d_gene: -
v_gene: TRBV6-2/TRBV6-3
abundance: many
j_gene: TRBJ1-1

CDR3nt: TGTGCCAGCAGTTTGGCGGGGACAGGATACGGCCGATATGGCTACACCTTC
CDR3aa: CASSLAGTGYGRYGYTF
d_gene: TRBD1
v_gene: TRBV27
abundance: -
j_gene: TRBJ1-2

CDR3nt: TGTGCCAGCTCACCGGGACAGATCCTCTCTGGGGCCAACGTCCTGACTTTC
CDR3aa: CASSPGQILSGANVLTF
d_gene: TRBD1
v_gene: TRBV18
abundance: -
j_gene: TRBJ2-6

CDR3nt: TGTGCCAGCAGCTCTGCGGATGGCTACACCTTC
CDR3aa: CASSSADGYTF
d_gene: -
v_gene: TRBV28
abundance: -
j_gene: TRBJ1-2

CDR3nt: TGCAGCGTGGCTGCGTTACAGGGCTCTGAAGCTTTCTTT
CDR3aa: CSVAALQGSEAFF
d_gene: -
v_gene: TRBV29-1
abundance: few
j_gene: TRBJ1-1

CDR3nt: TGTGCCACCTCCGTGCGGGGCTATGGCTACACCTTC
CDR3aa: CATSVRGYGYTF
d_gene: -
v_gene: TRBV24-1
abundance: many
j_gene: TRBJ1-2

CDR3nt: TGTGCCACCATTATAGCCAGCGGGAGGGCCCAAGAGACCCAGTACTTC
CDR3aa: CATIIASGRAQETQYF
d_gene: TRBD2
v_gene: TRBV24-1
abundance: -
j_gene: TRBJ2-5

CDR3nt: TGTGCCAGCAGAAACGACAGGGAGAGGCACGAGCAGTACTTC
CDR3aa: CASRNDRERHEQYF
d_gene: TRBD1
v_gene: TRBV6-1
abundance: -
j_gene: TRBJ2-7